This TCR beta chain is drawn from a study of control samples from healthy donors and cancer patients. Remarks on this clone: The identical CDR3 is also encoded by other nucleotide sequences in the sample.

Data came from immunoSEQ multiplex PCR; TCRdb stores just in-frame clones and leaves some out. The table includes 130,000 or so clones, 94% detected once. The CDR3 has 12 residues. V was shortened by 4 bases and J by 14 bases, with 12 bases between the two germline ends. Germline assignment: CDR1 MNHNY and CDR2 SVGAGI (reference sequence). The sequence came from a middle-aged man in good health. The specimen was blood. The rearrangement joins TRBV6-6 to TRBJ1-6; no clear D gene. This CDR3 reads CASSSSGGTLHF. CDR3 sequence (DNA): TGTGCCAGCAGTTCATCAGGCGGGACCCTCCACTTT.